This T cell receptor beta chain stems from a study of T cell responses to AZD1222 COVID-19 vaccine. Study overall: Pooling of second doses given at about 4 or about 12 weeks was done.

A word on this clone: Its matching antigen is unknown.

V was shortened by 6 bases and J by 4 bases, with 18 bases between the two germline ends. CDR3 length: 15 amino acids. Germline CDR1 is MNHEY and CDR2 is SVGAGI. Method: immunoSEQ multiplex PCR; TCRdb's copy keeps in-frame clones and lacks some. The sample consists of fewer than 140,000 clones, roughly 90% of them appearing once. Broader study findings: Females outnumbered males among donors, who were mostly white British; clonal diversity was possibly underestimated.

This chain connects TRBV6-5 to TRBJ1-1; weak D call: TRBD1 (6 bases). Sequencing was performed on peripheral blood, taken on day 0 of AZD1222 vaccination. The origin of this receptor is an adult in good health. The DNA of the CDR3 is TGTGCCAGCAGCCCGGCGGGGGCTGCGAGCACTGAAGCTTTCTTT. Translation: CASSPAGAASTEAFF.